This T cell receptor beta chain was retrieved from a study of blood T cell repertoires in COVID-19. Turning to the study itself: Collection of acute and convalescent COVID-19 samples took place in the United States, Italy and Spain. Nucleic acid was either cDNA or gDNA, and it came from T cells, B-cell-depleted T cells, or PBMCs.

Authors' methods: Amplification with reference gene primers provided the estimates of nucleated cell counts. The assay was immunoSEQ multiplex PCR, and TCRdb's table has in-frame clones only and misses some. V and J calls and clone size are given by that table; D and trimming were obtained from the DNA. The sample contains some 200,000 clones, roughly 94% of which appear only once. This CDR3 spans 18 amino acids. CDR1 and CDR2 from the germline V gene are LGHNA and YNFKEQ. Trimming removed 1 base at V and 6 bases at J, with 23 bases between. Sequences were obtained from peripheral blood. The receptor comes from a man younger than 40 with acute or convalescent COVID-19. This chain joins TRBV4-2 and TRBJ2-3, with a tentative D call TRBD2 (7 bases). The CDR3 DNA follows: TGTGCCAGCAGCCAAGTCCCTATAAGTGGGGGGGCAGTGGATACGCAGTATTTT. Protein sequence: CASSQVPISGGAVDTQYF.